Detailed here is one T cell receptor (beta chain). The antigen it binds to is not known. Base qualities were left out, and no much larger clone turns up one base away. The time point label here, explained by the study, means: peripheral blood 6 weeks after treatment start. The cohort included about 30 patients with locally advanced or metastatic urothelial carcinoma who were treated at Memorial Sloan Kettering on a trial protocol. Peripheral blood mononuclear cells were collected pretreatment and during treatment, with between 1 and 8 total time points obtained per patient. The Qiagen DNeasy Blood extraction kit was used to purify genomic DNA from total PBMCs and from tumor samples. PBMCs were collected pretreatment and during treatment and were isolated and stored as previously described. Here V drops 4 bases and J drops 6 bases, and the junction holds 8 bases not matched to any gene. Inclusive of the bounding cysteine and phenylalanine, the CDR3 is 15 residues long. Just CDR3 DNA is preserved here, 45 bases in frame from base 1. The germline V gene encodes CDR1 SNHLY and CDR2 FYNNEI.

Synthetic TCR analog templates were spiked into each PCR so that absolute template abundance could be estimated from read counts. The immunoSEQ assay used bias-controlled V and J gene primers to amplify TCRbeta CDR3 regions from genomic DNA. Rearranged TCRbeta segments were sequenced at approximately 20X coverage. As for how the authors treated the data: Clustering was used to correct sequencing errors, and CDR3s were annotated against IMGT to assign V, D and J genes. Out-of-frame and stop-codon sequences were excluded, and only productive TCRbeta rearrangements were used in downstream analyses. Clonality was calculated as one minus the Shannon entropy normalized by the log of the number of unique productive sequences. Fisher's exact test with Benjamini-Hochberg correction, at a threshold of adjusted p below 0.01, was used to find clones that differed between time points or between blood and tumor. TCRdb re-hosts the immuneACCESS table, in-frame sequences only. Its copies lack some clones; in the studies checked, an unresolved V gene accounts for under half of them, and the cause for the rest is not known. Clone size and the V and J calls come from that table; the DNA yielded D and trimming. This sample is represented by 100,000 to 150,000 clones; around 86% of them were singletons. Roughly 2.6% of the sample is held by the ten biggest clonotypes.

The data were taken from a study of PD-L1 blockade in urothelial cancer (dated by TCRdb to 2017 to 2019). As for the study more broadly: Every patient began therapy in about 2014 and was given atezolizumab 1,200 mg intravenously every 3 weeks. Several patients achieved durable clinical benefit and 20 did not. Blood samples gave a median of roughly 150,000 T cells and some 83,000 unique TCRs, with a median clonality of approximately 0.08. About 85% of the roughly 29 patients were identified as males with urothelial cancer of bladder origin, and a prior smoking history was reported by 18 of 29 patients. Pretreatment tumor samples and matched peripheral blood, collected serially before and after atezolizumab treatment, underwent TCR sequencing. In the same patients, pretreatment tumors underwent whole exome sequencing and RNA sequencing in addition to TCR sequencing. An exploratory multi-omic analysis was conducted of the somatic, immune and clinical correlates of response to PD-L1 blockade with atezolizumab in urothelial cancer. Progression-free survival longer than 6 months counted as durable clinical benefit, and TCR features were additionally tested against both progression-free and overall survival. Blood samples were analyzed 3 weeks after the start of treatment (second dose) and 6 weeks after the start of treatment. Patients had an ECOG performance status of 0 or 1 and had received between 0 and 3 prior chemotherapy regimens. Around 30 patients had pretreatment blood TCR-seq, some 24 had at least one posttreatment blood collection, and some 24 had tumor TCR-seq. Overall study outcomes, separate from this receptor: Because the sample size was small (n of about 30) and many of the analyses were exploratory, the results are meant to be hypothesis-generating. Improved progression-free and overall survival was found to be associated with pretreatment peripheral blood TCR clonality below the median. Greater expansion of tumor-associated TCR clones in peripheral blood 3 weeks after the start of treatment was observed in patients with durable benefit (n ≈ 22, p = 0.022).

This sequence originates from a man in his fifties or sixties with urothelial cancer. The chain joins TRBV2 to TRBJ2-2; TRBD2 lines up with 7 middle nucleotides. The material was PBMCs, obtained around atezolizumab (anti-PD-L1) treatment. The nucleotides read TGTGCCAGCAGTGCTGCGGGAGCGGATGCCGGGGAGCTGTTTTTT. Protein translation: CASSAAGADAGELFF. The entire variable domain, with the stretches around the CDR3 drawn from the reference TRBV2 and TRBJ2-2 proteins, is EPEVTQTPSHQVTQMGQEVILRCVPISNHLYFYWYRQILGQKVEFLVSFYNNEISEKSEIFDDQFSVERPDGSNFTLKIRSTKLEDSAMYFCASSAAGADAGELFFGEGSRLTVL.